These 30 T cell receptor beta chains share one sample of origin, sequenced in a study of T cells in Graves' hyperthyroidism and ophthalmopathy. Researchers amplified the TCR beta CDR3 regions from RNA transcripts. Using the HTBI primer set, a first-round RT-PCR was run on the TCR CDR3. MiXCR, applied by TCRdb to the multiplex PCR reads, yields one record per CDR3 protein. The sample records roughly 330,000 distinct CDR3 sequences, 15% to 20% being singletons. Sequencing was performed on blood. The receptors here all came from a man aged 30 to 39 with Graves' hyperthyroidism.

This clonotype turned up a few times. The chain couples TRBV15 to TRBJ1-2, with a possible D match to TRBD1 (6 bases). The V gene's germline CDR1 is LNHNV and CDR2 YYDKDF (reference sequence). Trimming took 0 bases from V and 6 from J, leaving 11 bases between them. CDR3 size: 14 residues. CDR3 sequence reads: CATSRDVQGDGYTF. CDR3 coding DNA: TGTGCCACCAGCAGAGATGTACAGGGAGATGGCTACACCTTC. Full variable domain (remainder filled in from reference TRBV15 and TRBJ1-2): DAMVIQNPRYQVTQFGKPVTLSCSQTLNHNVMYWYQQKSSQAPKLLFHYYDKDFNNEADTPDNFQSRRPNTSFCFLDIRSPGLGDTAMYLCATSRDVQGDGYTFGSGTRLTVV.

This clonotype was detected a few times. This chain joins TRBV24-1 and TRBJ1-1, with 9 bases fitting TRBD1. The CDR3 covers 15 residues. Germline values: CDR1 KGHDR, CDR2 SFDVKD. Germline trimming cut 7 bases from V and 8 bases from J; bases unmatched to any gene: 13. The CDR3 is CATSVLHRGREEAFF. Here the CDR3 DNA reads TGTGCCACCAGCGTGCTTCACAGGGGGCGAGAAGAAGCTTTCTTT.

The chain links TRBV15 to TRBJ2-3; 8 bases line up with TRBD1. Germline CDR1 and CDR2: LNHNV and YYDKDF (reference sequence). V dropped 6 bases and J dropped 3; count of bases not matched to a gene: 5. This CDR3 is built from 14 residues. CDR3 residues: CATRPTGVTDTQYF. The DNA for the CDR3 is TGTGCCACCAGGCCGACAGGGGTAACAGATACGCAGTATTTT.

This clonotype was observed at least ten times. J is TRBJ2-5 and V is TRBV5-1; tentatively, D is TRBD2 (5 bases). Trimming removed 3 bases at V and 2 bases at J, with 14 bases between. The CDR3 consists of 15 residues. Germline V lookup: CDR1 SGHRS, CDR2 YFSETQ. DNA of the CDR3: TGCGCCAGCAGCTCGGCCGAGGGAAAACAAGAGACCCAGTACTTC. This gives the protein CASSSAEGKQETQYF. Using reference TRBV5-1 and TRBJ2-5 for the parts outside the CDR3, the full variable domain is KAGVTQTPRYLIKTRGQQVTLSCSPISGHRSVSWYQQTPGQGLQFLFEYFSETQRNKGNFPGRFSGRQFSNSRSEMNVSTLELGDSALYLCASSSAEGKQETQYFGPGTRLLVL.

This clonotype was detected many times. The V call is TRBV12-3 or TRBV12-4, the J call TRBJ2-2; D is perhaps TRBD1 (6 bases). Trimming took 7 bases from V and 5 from J, leaving 17 bases between them. This CDR3 is 15 amino acids long. CDR3 sequence reads: CASTILDSQTGELFF. As DNA, the CDR3 is TGTGCCAGCACAATCCTGGACAGCCAGACCGGGGAGCTGTTTTTT.

This clonotype was counted at least ten times. The CDR3, as DNA: TGTGCCAGCAGCCAAGGGGGGGTAGGCAATCAGCCCCAGCATTTT. Amino acid sequence: CASSQGGVGNQPQHF. The genes are TRBV3-1 and TRBJ1-5; TRBD1 might be the D (5 bases). CDR3 length: 15 residues. V lost 1 base to trimming and J lost 2 bases, with 9 bases between them. The germline CDR1 and CDR2 sequences are LGHDT and YNNKEL (reference sequence).

This clonotype was detected a few times. This rearrangement joins TRBV28 to TRBJ1-5, with a weak D call TRBD1 (6 bases). CDR1 MDHEN and CDR2 SYDVKM come from the germline V gene. This CDR3 is 14 amino acids long. V was shortened by 10 bases and J by 2 bases, with 15 bases between the two germline ends. The CDR3 DNA follows: TGTGCCACCACCAAGGGGGGGGGCAATCAGCCCCAGCATTTT. It codes for CATTKGGGNQPQHF. The complete variable domain, with remaining parts taken from reference TRBV28 and TRBJ1-5, reads DVKVTQSSRYLVKRTGEKVFLECVQDMDHENMFWYRQDPGLGLRLIYFSYDVKMKEKGDIPEGYSVSREKKERFSLILESASTNQTSMYLCATTKGGGNQPQHFGDGTRLSIL.

The CDR3 sequence is CSAKDLGEEASGRAWPGELFF. CDR3 in DNA: TGCAGTGCTAAAGACCTAGGAGAAGAGGCTAGCGGGAGGGCCTGGCCCGGGGAGCTGTTTTTT. V and J are TRBV20-1 and TRBJ2-2, with TRBD2 matching over 12 bases. CDR3 length equals 21 residues. V lost 4 bases to trimming and J lost 6 bases; unmatched junction nucleotides: 24. Per the germline V gene, CDR1 is DFQATT and CDR2 is SNEGSKA (reference sequence).

Many counts were recorded for this clonotype. V is TRBV5-1 and J is TRBJ1-1; D remains unclear. The CDR3 has 15 amino acids. Germline assignment: CDR1 SGHRS and CDR2 YFSETQ. The V end lost 0 bases, the J end lost 3 bases, and 12 bases lay between the germline ends. The CDR3 region has the DNA TGCGCCAGCAGCTTGGCCGGAGGGAGCGACACTGAAGCTTTCTTT. This encodes CASSLAGGSDTEAFF.

This clonotype was observed a single time. The V and J genes are TRBV20-1 and TRBJ2-3, with 11 bases aligning to TRBD2. The trim removed 3 bases at V and 2 bases at J, leaving 10 bases unmatched. The CDR3 extends over 17 amino acids. Per germline, CDR1 DFQATT and CDR2 SNEGSKA (reference sequence). CDR3 amino acids: CSASGGLAGLITDTQYF. The CDR3 DNA reads TGCAGTGCTAGTGGAGGACTAGCGGGCTTGATCACAGATACGCAGTATTTT.

This clonotype was seen more than once but under ten times. The chain uses TRBV19 and TRBJ1-1, with TRBD1 as a possible D gene (6 bases). Trimming took off 3 bases at V and 4 bases at J, with 9 bases between the two ends. Per germline, CDR1 LNHDA and CDR2 SQIVND (reference sequence). The CDR3 length is 13 residues. The CDR3 loop reads CASSILDSTEAFF. CDR3 nucleotide sequence: TGTGCCAGTAGTATCTTGGACAGCACTGAAGCTTTCTTT.

The rearrangement links TRBV12-5 to TRBJ2-1; 8 bases align to TRBD2. Germline-derived CDR1 and CDR2 are LGHNT and FRNRAP. After removal of 2 bases from V and 6 bases from J, the junction contained 12 bases not matched to a gene. The CDR3 has 17 amino acids. The CDR3: CASGLTILAEAPNEQFF. The CDR3 DNA reads as TGTGCTAGTGGTTTGACGATACTAGCGGAAGCCCCCAATGAGCAGTTCTTC.

This clonotype was recorded only once. This chain connects TRBV6-9 to TRBJ2-7; D perhaps matches TRBD1 (5 bases). Trimming removed 3 bases at V and 3 bases at J, with 12 bases between. The CDR3 covers 14 residues. Germline V CDR1 and CDR2: MNHGY, SVAAGI. CDR3 nucleotides: TGTGCCAGCAGTTACGTGGCAGGGAACTACGAGCAGTACTTC. This translates into CASSYVAGNYEQYF.

This clonotype was picked up a small number of times. The V call is TRBV11-3, the J call TRBJ2-2; TRBD1 is a possible D gene (5 bases). The V gene's germline CDR1 is SGHNT and CDR2 YENEEA. Trimming cost V 4 bases and J 8 bases, with 14 bases left between them. This CDR3 comprises 14 residues. This CDR3 is CASSSLPAGGELFF. In DNA, the CDR3 is TGTGCCAGCAGCTCCCTCCCCGCAGGGGGGGAGCTGTTTTTT. Combining the CDR3 with reference TRBV11-3 and TRBJ2-2 gives the whole variable domain EAGVVQSPRYKIIEKKQPVAFWCNPISGHNTLYWYLQNLGQGPELLIRYENEEAVDDSQLPKDRFSAERLKGVDSTLKIQPAELGDSAVYLCASSSLPAGGELFFGEGSRLTVL.

This clonotype was picked up a small number of times. V and J are TRBV12-3 or TRBV12-4 and TRBJ2-2, with TRBD2 matching over 8 bases. The CDR3 has 16 residues. The V segment lost 2 bases and the J segment 6 bases; nucleotides outside the gene matches: 8. CDR3 loop: CASSLLTPGLAGELFF. CDR3 coding DNA: TGTGCCAGCAGTTTACTCACCCCGGGACTAGCCGGGGAGCTGTTTTTT.

Many counts were recorded for this clonotype. V and J are TRBV2 and TRBJ2-5; no reliable D call. V lost 8 bases, J lost 3 bases, and 13 bases lay in between. Germline CDR1 is SNHLY and CDR2 is FYNNEI. There are 13 residues in the CDR3. The CDR3 nucleotides are TGTGCCAGCGGTAGGAGTCTAGAAGAGACCCAGTACTTC. Its translation is CASGRSLEETQYF.

The chain combines TRBV9 with TRBJ2-3; D tentatively fits TRBD1 or TRBD2 (5 bases each). CDR3 length: 16 residues. V shed 1 base and J shed 1 base, with 13 bases lying between them. CDR1 is SGDLS, CDR2 YYNGEE, per germline. The CDR3 here is CASSVIGDVRTDTQYF. The CDR3 nucleotides are TGTGCCAGCAGCGTAATTGGGGACGTGCGCACAGATACGCAGTATTTT.

This clonotype was counted many times. V and J are TRBV20-1 and TRBJ2-1; D is perhaps TRBD1 or TRBD2 (5 bases each). V shed 4 bases and J shed 4 bases, with 17 bases lying between them. The CDR3 contains 15 residues. Germline CDR1 DFQATT, CDR2 SNEGSKA (reference sequence). The DNA for the CDR3 is TGCAGTGCTAATGTTCGGGGCAAAGGGTACAATGAGCAGTTCTTC. This sequence encodes CSANVRGKGYNEQFF.

V is TRBV19 and J is TRBJ2-1, with 7 bases matching TRBD2. CDR1 is LNHDA, CDR2 SQIVND, per germline (reference sequence). After removal of 0 bases from V and 6 bases from J, the junction contained 5 bases not matched to a gene. CDR3 size: 15 residues. The CDR3 spells CASSIDPSGGNEQFF. The CDR3, as DNA: TGTGCCAGTAGTATAGACCCTAGCGGAGGCAATGAGCAGTTCTTC.

This clonotype was picked up many times. The rearrangement uses TRBV12-3 or TRBV12-4 and TRBJ2-1; 8 bases map to TRBD2. V was clipped by 7 bases and J by 10 bases; unmatched bases: 15. CDR3 length: 15 amino acids. The CDR3 sequence: CASTPWGAGGGEQFF. The CDR3 nucleotides are TGTGCCAGCACCCCGTGGGGGGCGGGAGGTGGAGAGCAGTTCTTC.

This clonotype was seen at least ten times. This sequence joins TRBV5-1 and TRBJ1-1; D not resolved. CDR3 length: 14 amino acids. Deletions cut 3 bases from V and 4 bases from J, with 13 bases between. Germline V lookup: CDR1 SGHRS, CDR2 YFSETQ. CDR3 region: CASSSIGRGTEAFF. The CDR3, as DNA: TGCGCCAGCAGCTCGATTGGTCGGGGCACTGAAGCTTTCTTT.

V is TRBV5-4 and J is TRBJ1-6; 7 bases fit TRBD1. This CDR3 has 15 amino acids. The germline V gene encodes CDR1 SGHNT and CDR2 YYREEE (reference sequence). V trimming: 0 bases; J trimming: 6 bases; junction bases outside the gene matches: 3. CDR3 in amino acids: CASSLGQGTNSPLHF. The CDR3 bases are TGTGCCAGCAGCTTGGGACAGGGCACTAATTCACCCCTCCACTTT.

Many counts were recorded for this clonotype. The V gene is TRBV3-1, the J gene TRBJ1-2; TRBD1 matches at 7 bases. Germline CDR1 LGHDT, CDR2 YNNKEL (reference sequence). This CDR3 contains 14 residues. V was clipped by 4 bases and J by 4 bases; unmatched bases: 6. CDR3 nucleotide sequence: TGTGCCAGCAGCCGCAACAGGGGAGGCTATGGCTACACCTTC. Its protein product is CASSRNRGGYGYTF.

The chain joins TRBV11-2 to TRBJ2-1; D may be TRBD2 (7 bases). The CDR3 extends over 16 amino acids. Germline V gene lookup returns CDR1 SGHAT and CDR2 FQNNGV. V lost 5 bases to trimming and J lost 7 bases, with 21 bases between them. CDR3 DNA: TGTGCCAGCAGCCAGGTGGGGGGGCGCAGGGCGAATGAGCAGTTCTTC. Its protein product is CASSQVGGRRANEQFF.

The V gene is TRBV28, the J gene TRBJ2-1; 13 bases are a match to TRBD2. Germline CDR1 reads MDHEN; CDR2 reads SYDVKM. This CDR3 has 19 residues. V lost 1 base, J lost 2 bases, and 8 bases stayed unmatched. In DNA form, the CDR3 reads TGTGCCAGCAGTTTATCCTTAAAGACTAGCGGGGGGACCTACAATGAGCAGTTCTTC. Protein: CASSLSLKTSGGTYNEQFF.

The chain employs TRBV29-1 and TRBJ2-2; no firm D call. CDR3 length: 14 residues. The V gene's germline CDR1 is SQVTM and CDR2 ANQGSEA. The germline V and J ends were trimmed by 5 bases and 0 bases, with 10 bases remaining between them. The CDR3: CSVSSATNTGELFF. The CDR3 DNA is TGCAGCGTTTCTTCCGCTACGAACACCGGGGAGCTGTTTTTT.

This clonotype was seen more than once but under ten times. This may be a read error, as it is one base from a much larger clone. This sequence joins TRBV13 and TRBJ1-1; no firm D call. CDR3 length: 12 amino acids. Germline CDR1 PRHDT, CDR2 FYEKMQ (reference sequence). The ends were cut back, 0 bases at V and 5 bases at J, with 4 bases in the middle. CDR3 loop: CASSLGQTEAFF. Here the CDR3 DNA reads TGTGCCAGCAGCTTAGGACAGACTGAAGCTTTCTTT.

This clonotype was detected only a few times. The chain links TRBV19 to TRBJ2-1, with TRBD2 matching 7 bases. Trimming at V came to 3 bases and at J to 15 bases, leaving 5 bases not matched to a gene. CDR1 is LNHDA and CDR2 is SQIVND in the germline V gene (reference sequence). The CDR3 runs to 11 residues. The CDR3: CASSMGGRGFF. Here the CDR3 DNA reads TGTGCCAGTAGTATGGGGGGGAGGGGGTTCTTC.

This clonotype has only a few counts. This chain links TRBV5-1 with TRBJ2-2; D unresolved. Germline V gene sequence: CDR1 SGHRS, CDR2 YFSETQ. The CDR3 is 15 residues long. V dropped 4 bases and J dropped 7 bases, with 17 bases sitting between them. The CDR3 DNA reads as TGCGCCAGCAGCCTCGGAAGGGTTCGTGGCGGGGAGCTGTTTTTT. Its translation: CASSLGRVRGGELFF.

The rearrangement uses TRBV7-3 and TRBJ2-2; TRBD2 aligns across 12 bases. CDR1 SGHTA and CDR2 FQGTGA come from the germline V gene. The CDR3 spans 14 residues. Trimming at V came to 6 bases and at J to 8 bases, leaving 4 bases not matched to a gene. CDR3 sequence (DNA): TGTGCCAGCAGTCCAGGACTAGCGGGAGGGGAGCTGTTTTTT. Its translation is CASSPGLAGGELFF.